These 25 T cell receptor beta chains came from one sample sequenced in a study of CXCR3-negative and CXCR3-positive naive CD8 T cells. Through 5' RACE with UMI labels, the TRB cDNA libraries were prepared. TCRdb reprocessed the 5' RACE reads and keeps a single row for each CDR3 protein, giving no DNA. The sample totals about 39,000 distinct CDR3 sequences. Sequenced material: naive CXCR3- CD8+ T cells from blood. The subset denotes: CD45RO-CCR7+CD27+CD95- naive CD8+ T cells lacking CXCR3 (TNR3-). Receptors were obtained from a human donor in good health. Some clones in this sample may be carry-over from other donors' samples.

The chain joins TRBV7-9 to TRBJ2-3. Germline-derived CDR1 and CDR2 are SEHNR and FQNEAQ (reference sequence). The length of the CDR3 is 15 residues. The CDR3 protein is CASSSGPDPTDTQYF.

The V gene is TRBV28, the J gene TRBJ1-5; TCRdb's assignment of TRBD1 cannot be checked, as there is no DNA. Germline-derived CDR1 and CDR2 are MDHEN and SYDVKM. There are 15 residues in the CDR3. CDR3 sequence reads: CASSLTVISNQPQHF.

CDR3: CASSPNNEQFF. The chain carries TRBV28 and TRBJ2-1. CDR1 and CDR2 (germline): MDHEN, SYDVKM. This CDR3 region has 11 residues.

The V gene is TRBV12-5, the J gene TRBJ2-3; TCRdb reports TRBD2, a call that lacks DNA to check it against. Germline V gene data show CDR1 as LGHNT and CDR2 as FRNRAP. The CDR3 sequence is 15 residues long. The CDR3 region is CASGPPGLSTDTQYF.

The rearrangement links TRBV7-9 to TRBJ1-2. Germline lookup yields CDR1 SEHNR and CDR2 FQNEAQ (reference sequence). CDR3 size: 14 residues. The CDR3 region is CASSLSQMNYGYTF.

The genes are TRBV28 and TRBJ2-3. The CDR3 is 13 residues long. Germline V gene data show CDR1 as MDHEN and CDR2 as SYDVKM. This chain's CDR3 is CASSFSSPDTQYF.

The chain links TRBV28 to TRBJ1-1. CDR1 is MDHEN, CDR2 SYDVKM, per germline. This CDR3 is 17 amino acids long. This CDR3 is CASSLFSSGIVNTEAFF.

The chain has TRBV5-1 and TRBJ2-1. From germline, CDR1 is SGHRS and CDR2 YFSETQ. This CDR3 region has 12 residues. CDR3 loop: CASSLVANEQFF.

The chain uses TRBV6-5 and TRBJ2-5; with no DNA, the TCRdb D assignment of TRBD2 cannot be verified. Germline V gives CDR1 MNHEY, CDR2 SVGAGI. The CDR3 is made up of 17 amino acids. This chain's CDR3 is CASSYGLAGSLGETQYF.

The rearrangement links TRBV29-1 to TRBJ2-7; the D gene TCRdb calls, TRBD2, cannot be checked with no DNA. Germline CDR1 reads SQVTM; CDR2 reads ANQGSEA. This CDR3 has 14 amino acids. The CDR3 spells CSVAPGLAGYEQYF.

This chain connects TRBV29-1 to TRBJ2-2; TCRdb's D gene call, TRBD1, goes unchecked for lack of DNA. CDR1 SQVTM and CDR2 ANQGSEA come from the germline V gene. This CDR3 is built from 13 residues. CDR3 in amino acids: CSADSLNTGELFF.

CDR3 residues: CSVEDRRETYEQYF. The J gene is TRBJ2-7, the V gene TRBV29-1. This CDR3 has 14 amino acids. CDR1 and CDR2 from the germline V gene are SQVTM and ANQGSEA.

The genes are TRBV5-1 and TRBJ2-7; absent DNA, TCRdb's TRBD1 call cannot be checked. Germline V gene lookup returns CDR1 SGHRS and CDR2 YFSETQ. The CDR3 spans 14 residues. The CDR3 sequence is CASSFGQGRYEQYF.

The rearrangement links TRBV29-1 to TRBJ2-4; TCRdb's D gene call, TRBD2, goes unchecked for lack of DNA. This CDR3 contains 13 residues. Germline V gene sequence: CDR1 SQVTM, CDR2 ANQGSEA. This chain's CDR3 is CSVPAGGGDIQYF.

V gene TRBV10-2 combines with J gene TRBJ2-1; the D gene TCRdb calls, TRBD1, cannot be checked with no DNA. The CDR3 runs to 14 residues. Germline V gene lookup returns CDR1 WSHSY and CDR2 SAAADI. CDR3 in amino acids: CASSGGTDDNEQFF.

The chain combines TRBV15 with TRBJ2-3. This CDR3 has 13 residues. Germline assignment: CDR1 LNHNV and CDR2 YYDKDF (reference sequence). The CDR3 reads CATSDGQPDTQYF.

This chain's CDR3 is CSVADWGGVHDTQYF. The chain is built from TRBV29-1 and TRBJ2-3; the D gene TCRdb calls, TRBD1, cannot be checked with no DNA. This CDR3 spans 15 amino acids. Germline lookup yields CDR1 SQVTM and CDR2 ANQGSEA.

The rearrangement joins TRBV12-3 or TRBV12-4 to TRBJ1-5. The CDR3 covers 15 residues. The CDR3 sequence: CASSQGPALYQPQHF.

This sequence joins TRBV7-9 and TRBJ2-1; no DNA is available, so the TRBD1 call from TCRdb remains unchecked. Germline V CDR1 and CDR2: SEHNR, FQNEAQ (reference sequence). This CDR3 has 13 amino acids. The CDR3 is CARVDGGYNEQFF.

This chain links TRBV29-1 with TRBJ2-4; the D call from TCRdb, TRBD1, cannot be confirmed without DNA. Germline-derived CDR1 and CDR2 are SQVTM and ANQGSEA. The CDR3 extends over 12 amino acids. CDR3 loop: CSVRQGWDIQYF.

The chain couples TRBV27 to TRBJ1-2; TCRdb returns TRBD1, unconfirmable since there is no DNA. CDR3 length: 14 residues. In germline, CDR1 is MNHEY, CDR2 SMNVEV (reference sequence). The CDR3 here is CASSQDRGNYGYTF.

CDR3 in amino acids: CASSPFPGRNTEAFF. The chain links TRBV19 to TRBJ1-1; checking the TCRdb D call of TRBD1 is not possible without DNA. Germline CDR1 LNHDA, CDR2 SQIVND (reference sequence). The CDR3 runs 15 residues.

The rearrangement uses TRBV7-6 and TRBJ2-3. The CDR3 length is 13 residues. Germline V lookup: CDR1 SGHVS, CDR2 FNYEAQ. The CDR3 spells CASSPTHTDTQYF.

The V gene is TRBV6-2 or TRBV6-3, the J gene TRBJ2-1; TCRdb picks TRBD1, but there is no DNA to check that call. This CDR3 spans 13 amino acids. The germline V gene encodes CDR1 MNHEY and CDR2 SVGEGT. This CDR3 reads CASSYSAGGEQFF.

The rearrangement links TRBV7-2 to TRBJ1-6; there is no DNA to check the TCRdb D call of TRBD1. The CDR3 contains 16 residues. The germline CDR1 and CDR2 sequences are SGHTA and FQGNSA. CDR3 sequence: CASSSTWGIYNSPLHF.